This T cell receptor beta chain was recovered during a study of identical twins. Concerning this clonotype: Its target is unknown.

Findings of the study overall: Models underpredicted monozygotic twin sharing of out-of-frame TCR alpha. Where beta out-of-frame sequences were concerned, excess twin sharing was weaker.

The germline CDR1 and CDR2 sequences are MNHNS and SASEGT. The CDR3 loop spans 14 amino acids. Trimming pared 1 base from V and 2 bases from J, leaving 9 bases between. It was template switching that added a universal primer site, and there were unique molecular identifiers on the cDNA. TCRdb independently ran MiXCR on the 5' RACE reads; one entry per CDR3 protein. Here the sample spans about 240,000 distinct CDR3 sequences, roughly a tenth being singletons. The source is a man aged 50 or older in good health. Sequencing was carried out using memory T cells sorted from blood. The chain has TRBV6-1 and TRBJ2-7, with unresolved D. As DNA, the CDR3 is TGTGCCAGCAGTGAAGGTGGCGCAGCCTACGAGCAGTACTTC. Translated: CASSEGGAAYEQYF.